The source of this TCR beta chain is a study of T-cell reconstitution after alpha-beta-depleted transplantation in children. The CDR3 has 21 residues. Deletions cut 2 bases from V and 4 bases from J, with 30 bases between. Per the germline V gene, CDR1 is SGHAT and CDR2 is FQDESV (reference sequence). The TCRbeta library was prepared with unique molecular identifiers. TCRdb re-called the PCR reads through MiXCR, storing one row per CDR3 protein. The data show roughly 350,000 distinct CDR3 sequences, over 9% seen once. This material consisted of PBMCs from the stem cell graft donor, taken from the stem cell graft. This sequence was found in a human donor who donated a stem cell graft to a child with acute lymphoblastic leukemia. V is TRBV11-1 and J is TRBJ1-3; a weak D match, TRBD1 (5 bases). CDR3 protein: CASSLPTGGGVFNTLGNTIYF. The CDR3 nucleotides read TGTGCCAGCAGCTTACCCACCGGTGGAGGGGTTTTTAACACACTGGGAAACACCATATATTTT.